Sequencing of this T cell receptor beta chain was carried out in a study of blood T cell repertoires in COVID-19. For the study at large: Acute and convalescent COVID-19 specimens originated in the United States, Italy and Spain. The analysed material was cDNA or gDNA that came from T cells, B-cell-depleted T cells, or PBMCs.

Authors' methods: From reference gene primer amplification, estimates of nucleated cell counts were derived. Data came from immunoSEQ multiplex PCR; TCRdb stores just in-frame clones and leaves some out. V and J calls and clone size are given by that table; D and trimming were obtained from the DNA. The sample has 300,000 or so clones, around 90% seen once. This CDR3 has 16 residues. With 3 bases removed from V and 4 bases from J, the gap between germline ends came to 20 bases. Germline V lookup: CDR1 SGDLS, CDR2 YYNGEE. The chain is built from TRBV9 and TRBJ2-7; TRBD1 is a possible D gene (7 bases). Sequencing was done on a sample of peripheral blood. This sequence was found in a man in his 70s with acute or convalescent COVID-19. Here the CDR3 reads CASSEQGTGDVYEQYF. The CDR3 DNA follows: TGTGCCAGCAGCGAACAGGGGACGGGAGACGTTTACGAGCAGTACTTC.